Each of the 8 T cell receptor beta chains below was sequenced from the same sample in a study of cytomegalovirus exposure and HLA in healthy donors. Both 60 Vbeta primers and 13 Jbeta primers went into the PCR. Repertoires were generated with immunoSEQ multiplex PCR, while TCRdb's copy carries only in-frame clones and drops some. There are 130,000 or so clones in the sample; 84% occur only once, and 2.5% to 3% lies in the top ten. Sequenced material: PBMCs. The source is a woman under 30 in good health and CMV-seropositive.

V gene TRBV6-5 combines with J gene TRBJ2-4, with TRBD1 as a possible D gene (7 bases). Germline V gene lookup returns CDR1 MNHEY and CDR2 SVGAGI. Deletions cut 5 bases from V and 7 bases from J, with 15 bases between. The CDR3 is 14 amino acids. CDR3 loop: CASSNTGAGNIQYF. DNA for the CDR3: TGTGCCAGCAGTAACACAGGGGCGGGGAACATTCAGTACTTC.

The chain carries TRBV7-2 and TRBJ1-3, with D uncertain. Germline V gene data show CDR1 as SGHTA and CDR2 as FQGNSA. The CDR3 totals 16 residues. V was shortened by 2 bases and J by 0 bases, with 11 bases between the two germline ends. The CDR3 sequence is CASSLTYSRSGNTIYF. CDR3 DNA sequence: TGTGCCAGCAGCTTAACCTACAGTCGCTCTGGAAACACCATATATTTT.

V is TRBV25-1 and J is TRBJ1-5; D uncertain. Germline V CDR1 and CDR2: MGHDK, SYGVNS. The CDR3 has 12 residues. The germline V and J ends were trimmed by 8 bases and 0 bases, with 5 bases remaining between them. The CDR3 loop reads CASPNSNQPQHF. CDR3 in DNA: TGTGCCAGCCCTAATAGCAATCAGCCCCAGCATTTT.

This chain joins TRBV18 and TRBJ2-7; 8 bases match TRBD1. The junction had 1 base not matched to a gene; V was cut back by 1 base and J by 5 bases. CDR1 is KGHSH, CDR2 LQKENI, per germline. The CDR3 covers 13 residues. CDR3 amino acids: CASSPLTGDEQYF. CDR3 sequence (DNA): TGTGCCAGCTCACCACTGACAGGGGACGAGCAGTACTTC. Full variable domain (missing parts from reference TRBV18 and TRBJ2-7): NAGVMQNPRHLVRRRGQEARLRCSPMKGHSHVYWYRQLPEEGLKFMVYLQKENIIDESGMPKERFSAEFPKEGPSILRIQQVVRGDSAAYFCASSPLTGDEQYFGPGTRLTVT.

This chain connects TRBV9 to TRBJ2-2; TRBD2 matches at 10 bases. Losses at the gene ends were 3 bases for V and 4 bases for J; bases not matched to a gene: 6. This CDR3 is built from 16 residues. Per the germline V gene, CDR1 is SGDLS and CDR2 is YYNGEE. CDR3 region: CASSGLAGVTTGELFF. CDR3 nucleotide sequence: TGTGCCAGCAGCGGTCTAGCGGGGGTTACCACCGGGGAGCTGTTTTTT.

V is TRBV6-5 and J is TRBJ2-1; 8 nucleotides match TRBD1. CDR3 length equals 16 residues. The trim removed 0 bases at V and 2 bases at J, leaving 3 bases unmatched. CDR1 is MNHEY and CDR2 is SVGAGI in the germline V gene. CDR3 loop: CASSYSQGAPYNEQFF. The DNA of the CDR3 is TGTGCCAGCAGTTACTCGCAGGGGGCTCCCTACAATGAGCAGTTCTTC.

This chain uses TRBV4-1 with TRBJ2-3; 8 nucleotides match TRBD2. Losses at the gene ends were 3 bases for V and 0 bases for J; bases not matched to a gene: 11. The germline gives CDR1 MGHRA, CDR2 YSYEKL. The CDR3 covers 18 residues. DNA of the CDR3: TGCGCCAGCAGCCATCATGGGGGGCGGGGGGACAGCACAGATACGCAGTATTTT. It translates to CASSHHGGRGDSTDTQYF.

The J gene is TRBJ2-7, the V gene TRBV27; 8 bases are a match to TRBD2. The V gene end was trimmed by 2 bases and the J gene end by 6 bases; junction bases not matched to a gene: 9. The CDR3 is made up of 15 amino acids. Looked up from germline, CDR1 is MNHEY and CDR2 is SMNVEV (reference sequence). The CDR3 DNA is TGTGCCAGCAGTTTAGTTGCGGGGGGTAGACGCGAGCAGTACTTC. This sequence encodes CASSLVAGGRREQYF.